These 5 T cell receptor beta chains were all obtained from the same sample, sequenced in a study of blood T cell repertoires in COVID-19. Sequencing was performed with immunoSEQ multiplex PCR; in TCRdb, only in-frame clones are kept and a portion is missing. The table records about 190,000 clones, about 88% of them present only once. What was sequenced was PBMCs or T cells enriched from blood (not recorded which). Source of these receptors: a woman aged 25 to 39 who had recovered from COVID-19.

This clone occurred a few times. The DNA for the CDR3 is TGTGCCAGCAGGCTCACATCGCGGGACTCCGTCCAGTTCTTC. Its protein product is CASRLTSRDSVQFF. The chain combines TRBV7-9 with TRBJ2-1; a weak D match, TRBD2 (6 bases). Germline-derived CDR1 and CDR2 are SEHNR and FQNEAQ (reference sequence). This CDR3 has 14 residues. Trimming took 6 bases from V and 13 from J, leaving 22 bases between them.

The CDR3 DNA follows: TGTGCCAGCACTTCGCAGGCTCCCTATGGCTACACCTTC. As protein: CASTSQAPYGYTF. This chain joins TRBV6-5 and TRBJ1-2; D is unclear. CDR1 and CDR2 from the germline V gene are MNHEY and SVGAGI. This CDR3 is 13 amino acids long. V lost 7 bases and J 4 bases, leaving 13 bases between the germline ends.

V and J are TRBV15 and TRBJ2-1; 7 nucleotides agree with TRBD1. The CDR3 has 15 residues. J lost 10 bases, V lost 1 base, and 10 bases had no gene match. Germline V lookup: CDR1 LNHNV, CDR2 YYDKDF (reference sequence). The CDR3 spells CATSRGQGLGGEQFF. The CDR3 coding sequence is TGTGCCACCAGCAGAGGACAGGGTCTGGGTGGGGAGCAGTTCTTC.

This clone has only a few counts. The chain recombines TRBV5-1 with TRBJ2-7, with a tentative D call TRBD2 (6 bases). Germline values: CDR1 SGHRS, CDR2 YFSETQ. Trimming left V 5 bases short and J 5 bases short, with 14 bases between. The CDR3 length is 13 residues. Here the CDR3 reads CASSFGGNHEQYV. The CDR3 nucleotides are TGCGCCAGCAGTTTTGGGGGGAATCACGAGCAGTACGTC.

The V and J genes are TRBV11-2 and TRBJ2-3, with D uncertain. The CDR3 covers 11 residues. Trimming stripped 7 bases from V and 3 bases from J, with 5 bases between. CDR1 and CDR2 (germline): SGHAT, FQNNGV. For the CDR3, the DNA is TGTGCCAGCACCCTGACAGATACGCAGTATTTT. Amino acids: CASTLTDTQYF.